This TCR beta chain originates from a study of human T cells and chemical hapten exposure. Across the whole study: Each patch test put 0.01% DPC on the upper back, and results were read at 6 days. Study-wide results and caveats: Counts of expanded TCRs (at PT1) showed a positive correlation with patch test score. Among expanded TCRs, significantly more large CDR3 similarity clusters formed than among controls.

This clonotype was seen more than once but under ten times. Its antigen remains unknown. The sample's time point: patch test 3, about 24 weeks after DPC sensitization. As to treatment: therapeutic diphenylcyclopropenone sensitization with weekly scalp DPC. Unique molecular identifiers were attached to individual cDNA molecules within the library. TCRdb re-called the RACE reads with MiXCR, one entry per CDR3 protein. The table includes some 91,000 distinct CDR3 sequences, roughly a quarter detected once. The material sequenced was whole blood, taken in connection with sensitization to the hapten diphenylcyclopropenone (DPC). The sequence came from a man aged 35 to 55 with alopecia areata. Some clones in this sample may be carry-over from other donors' samples.

CDR3 sequence reads: CSARVPSTREQYF. CDR3 DNA sequence: TGCAGTGCTAGAGTCCCCTCGACCCGCGAGCAGTACTTC. The chain joins TRBV20-1 to TRBJ2-7; D not resolved. Germline V lookup: CDR1 DFQATT, CDR2 SNEGSKA (reference sequence). Trimming removed 1 base at V and 6 bases at J, with 13 bases between. The CDR3 is made up of 13 amino acids.